This TCR beta chain was captured in a study of graft-versus-host responses after intestinal transplantation (TCRdb year 2021). Concerning the study at large: Recipients received multivisceral, liver-intestinal, or isolated intestinal transplants. Bulk TCR-beta CDR3 sequencing was used to track graft-versus-host and host-versus-graft alloreactive T cell clones in the graft, circulation and bone marrow after intestinal transplantation. Alloreactive clones were identified by sequencing pre-transplant mixed lymphocyte reaction products and comparing them with unstimulated pre-transplant donor and recipient T cells. Of the 20 to 25 intestinal transplant recipients enrolled in the cohort, one of whom was a retransplant, 3 patients without pretransplant specimens were excluded. Anti-thymocyte globulin induction was given to all recipients, followed by maintenance tacrolimus and steroids for about 3 years. Instead of going to the commercial service, samples from a few later patients were sequenced in-house on an Illumina MiSeq and processed with MiXCR. A peak of at least 4% donor T cells among recipient peripheral blood mononuclear cells was the definition used for donor T cell macrochimerism.

Library method: the immunoSEQ multiplex PCR assay. Adaptive Biotechnologies carried out high-throughput TCR-beta CDR3 sequencing of genomic DNA for most patients. Concerning the study's data processing: TCR sequencing data were retrieved from Adaptive's ImmunoSEQ software for some 17 patients, whereas a few other patients were processed with MiXCR and VDJtools. CDR3 nucleotide sequences shared by donor and recipient were removed because the origin of these sequences could not be assigned. At least 2-fold expansion over unstimulated cells and a minimum CFSE-low frequency of 0.002% (template counts) or 0.001% (read counts) were required for clones to be classified as alloreactive. Mappable clones were those detected in sequenced pre-transplant spleen, lymph node, or MLR CFSE-low populations of the donor or recipient. The cumulative frequency of alloreactive clones was calculated as a percentage of all sequences, weighted by copy number. TCRdb stores this immuneACCESS table with in-frame sequences only. Part of the clones is absent; in the studies checked, under half of the shortfall reflects unresolved V genes, and no reason is known for the rest. V and J calls and clone size are as listed in that table; D and trimming were resolved from the DNA. Across this sample there are approximately 24,000 clones, with more than 85% seen only once. The biggest ten clones account for 0.5% to 0.6% of the sample.

A distance of 16 bases separates the germline ends of V and J, which lose 6 bases and 4 bases respectively. The CDR3 measures 15 amino acids from cysteine to phenylalanine. Only the CDR3 DNA stays, 45 bases, in frame from base 1. The germline V gene encodes CDR1 LNHNV and CDR2 YYDKDF (reference sequence). A word on this clone: The target of this receptor is not known. No much larger clone exists at a distance of one base, and base qualities are not known.

In the first month after transplant, blood samples were collected up to 4 times, and after that at least monthly when available. General study outcomes and caveats: In patients with donor T cell macrochimerism, the allografts had high GvH to HvG T cell clonal ratios. GvH clones were found in recipient bone marrow, and some of the GvH clones appeared earlier in ileal mucosa or blood, which is consistent with an intestinal mucosal origin. Conclusions were limited by the relatively low number and heterogeneity of intestinal transplant patients. Early after transplant, declines in HvG clones were associated with peak levels of circulating GvH clones.

Sequencing used PBMCs, obtained 18 days after transplant. The V and J segments used are TRBV15 and TRBJ1-5; the D gene remains uncertain. This clonotype was obtained from a human patient who received an intestinal transplant, so some T cells may come from the graft donor. DNA sequence: TGTGCCACCAGTCTAACTAAGGAGTCTAATCAGCCCCAGCATTTT. The translation is CATSLTKESNQPQHF.